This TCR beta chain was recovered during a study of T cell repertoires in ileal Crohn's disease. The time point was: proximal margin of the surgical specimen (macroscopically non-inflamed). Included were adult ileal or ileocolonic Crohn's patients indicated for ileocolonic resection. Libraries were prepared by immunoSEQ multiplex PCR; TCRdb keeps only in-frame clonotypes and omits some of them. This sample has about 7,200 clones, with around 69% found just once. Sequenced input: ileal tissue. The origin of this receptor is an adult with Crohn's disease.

The CDR3 bases are TGTGCCAGCAGCCTGGGACCCGTCGAGAGTCACGAGCAGTACTTC. Its protein product is CASSLGPVESHEQYF. The chain links TRBV2 to TRBJ2-5; the D gene could be TRBD1 or TRBD2 (5 bases each). The DNA end lines up better with TRBJ2-7; the J call may be wrong. Germline assignment: CDR1 SNHLY and CDR2 FYNNEI. This CDR3 has 15 residues.